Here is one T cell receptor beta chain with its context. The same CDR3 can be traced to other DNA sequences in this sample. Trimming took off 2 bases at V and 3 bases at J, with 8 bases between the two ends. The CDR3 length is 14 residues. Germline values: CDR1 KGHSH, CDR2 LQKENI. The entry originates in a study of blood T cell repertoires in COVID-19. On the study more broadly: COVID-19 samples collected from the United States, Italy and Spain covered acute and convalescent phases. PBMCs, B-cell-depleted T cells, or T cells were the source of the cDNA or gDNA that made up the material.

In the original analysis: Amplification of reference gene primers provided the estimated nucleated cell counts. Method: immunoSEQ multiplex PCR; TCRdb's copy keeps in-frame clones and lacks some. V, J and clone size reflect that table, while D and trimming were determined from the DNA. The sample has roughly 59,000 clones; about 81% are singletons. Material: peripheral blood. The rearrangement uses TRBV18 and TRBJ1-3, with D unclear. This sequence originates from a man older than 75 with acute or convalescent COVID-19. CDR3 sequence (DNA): TGTGCCAGCTCACCAGGGCAGAGTGGAAACACCATATATTTT. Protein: CASSPGQSGNTIYF.